A selection of T cell receptor beta chains follows, all from one sample in a study of somatic mutations in cytotoxic T cells in rheumatoid arthritis. Clones were sequenced by immunoSEQ multiplex PCR, and TCRdb holds only the in-frame ones, with some missing. The table includes 12,000 or so clones, roughly four fifths detected once. Sample: CD8+ T cells sorted from blood. All receptors come from a woman aged 60-70 years in good health. The CDR3 runs from the conserved cysteine through the conserved F or W. D genes are given only for firm matches. Only part of the rows carry a size: once, few, many, or a class if the clone is expanded.

TRBD2	TRBV15	once	TRBJ2-3	CATSRDRLAGGLYTQYF	TGTGCCACCAGCAGAGATCGCCTAGCGGGGGGCCTATATACGCAGTATTTT
-	TRBV7-9	once	TRBJ2-5	CASARTLETQYF	TGTGCCAGCGCGAGGACTTTGGAGACCCAGTACTTC
TRBD2	TRBV2	-	TRBJ2-1	CASSEGGGRYNEQFF	TGTGCCAGCAGTGAAGGGGGGGGTCGTTACAATGAGCAGTTCTTC
TRBD1	TRBV5-1	-	TRBJ1-6	CASSPSAGTGGFDSPLHF	TGCGCCAGCAGCCCTTCTGCCGGGACAGGGGGCTTTGATTCACCCCTCCACTTT
TRBD1	TRBV13	medium-sized	TRBJ2-7	CASSPGGQLYEQYF	TGTGCCAGCAGCCCAGGGGGACAGCTCTACGAGCAGTACTTC
TRBD1	TRBV6-6	-	TRBJ1-1	CASSAPPGQGFTEAFF	TGTGCCAGCAGTGCACCTCCGGGACAGGGATTCACTGAAGCTTTCTTT
-	TRBV6-6	-	TRBJ1-1	CASSSREHTEAFF	TGTGCCAGCAGTTCTCGGGAACACACTGAAGCTTTCTTT
TRBD1	TRBV30	-	TRBJ1-2	CAWWDRVNYGYTF	TGTGCCTGGTGGGACAGGGTAAACTATGGCTACACCTTC
TRBD1	TRBV29-1	-	TRBJ1-4	CSVLQGAANEKLFF	TGCAGCGTCCTACAGGGGGCGGCTAATGAAAAACTGTTTTTT
-	TRBV14	-	TRBJ2-7	CASSQNSYEQYF	TGTGCCAGCAGCCAAAACAGCTACGAGCAGTACTTC
TRBD2	TRBV7-9	once	TRBJ2-5	CASSLVLAGGTKETQYF	TGTGCCAGCAGCTTAGTCCTAGCGGGGGGGACTAAAGAGACCCAGTACTTC
-	TRBV6-6	-	TRBJ1-2	CASSPVSRYGYTF	TGTGCCAGCAGTCCCGTTTCCCGCTATGGCTACACCTTC
-	TRBV2	-	TRBJ1-6	CASLTGSHNSPLHF	TGTGCCAGCCTAACAGGGTCCCACAATTCACCCCTCCACTTT